These 18 T cell receptor beta chains originate from one sample sequenced in a study of blood T cells in healthy people across ages. Then a second PCR, running about 6 to 12 cycles, was carried out with a sample-barcoded 5' primer and a J-beta primer mix. Via MiXCR, TCRdb re-called the 5' RACE reads, giving one row per CDR3 protein. The table includes roughly 1.7 million distinct CDR3 sequences, 30% to 40% detected once. The sequenced sample consisted of blood. The receptor set was obtained from a woman aged 30 to 39 in good health.

This chain connects TRBV6-5 to TRBJ2-7; 8 positions agree with TRBD2. Trimming took 8 bases from V and 0 from J; bases not matched to a gene: 9. Germline loops: CDR1 MNHEY, CDR2 SVGAGI. The CDR3 sequence is 15 residues long. The CDR3 reads CASHKRGTDSYEQYF. CDR3 DNA sequence: TGTGCCAGCCATAAGCGGGGGACCGACTCCTACGAGCAGTACTTC.

J is TRBJ2-5 and V is TRBV15; D is possibly TRBD1 or TRBD2 (5 bases each). Trimming removed 2 bases at V and 2 bases at J, with 9 bases between. CDR1 is LNHNV, CDR2 YYDKDF, per germline (reference sequence). This CDR3 is 14 amino acids long. The CDR3 nucleotides read TGTGCCACCAGCAGACGGGGCCAACAAGAGACCCAGTACTTC. Translated, it gives CATSRRGQQETQYF.

The rearrangement uses TRBV2 and TRBJ2-7; D is perhaps TRBD2 (7 bases). The J call is doubtful: the DNA matches TRBJ2-5 better. Germline V gene sequence: CDR1 SNHLY, CDR2 FYNNEI. The CDR3 consists of 15 residues. CDR3 sequence (DNA): TGTGCCAGCAGAACTCGCGGGGGCGGTTGGGAGACCCAGTACTTC. This gives the protein CASRTRGGGWETQYF.

This clonotype was counted between two and nine times. V gene TRBV7-2 combines with J gene TRBJ2-7; TRBD2 agrees at 7 bases. After removal of 5 bases from V and 4 bases from J, the junction contained 8 bases not matched to a gene. Per germline, CDR1 SGHTA and CDR2 FQGNSA. This CDR3 is built from 14 residues. CDR3 loop: CASSPGLRLYEQYF. In DNA, the CDR3 is TGTGCCAGCAGCCCGGGACTACGATTGTACGAGCAGTACTTC.

The genes are TRBV3-1 and TRBJ2-1; no definite D call. In germline, CDR1 is LGHDT, CDR2 YNNKEL (reference sequence). V lost 4 bases and J lost 6, with 7 bases in between. The CDR3 runs to 12 residues. The CDR3 sequence: CASSRDCNEQFF. DNA for the CDR3: TGTGCCAGCAGCCGCGATTGCAATGAGCAGTTCTTC.

This clonotype was picked up a small number of times. The chain employs TRBV30 and TRBJ2-5; 10 bases are a match to TRBD2. Looked up from germline, CDR1 is GTSNPN and CDR2 is SVGIG (reference sequence). V gave up 0 bases and J gave up 5 bases; unmatched junction bases: 6. There are 15 residues in the CDR3. CDR3: CAWSVRLAGEETQYF. In DNA form, the CDR3 reads TGTGCCTGGAGTGTTCGTCTAGCGGGAGAGGAGACCCAGTACTTC.

Concerning this clonotype itself: A read error may explain this, as a much larger clone is one base away. The gene calls are TRBV27 and TRBJ2-1; 10 nucleotides agree with TRBD2. The CDR3 totals 13 residues. CDR1 is MNHEY, CDR2 SMNVEV, per germline (reference sequence). The V segment lost 10 bases and the J segment 7 bases; nucleotides outside the gene matches: 7. DNA for the CDR3: TGTGCCATCAGCCCTAGCGGGAGTAATGAGCAGTTCTTC. Encoded protein: CAISPSGSNEQFF.

The sample holds many counts of this clonotype. This sequence joins TRBV13 and TRBJ2-7, with TRBD2 identical over 9 bases. Per germline, CDR1 PRHDT and CDR2 FYEKMQ (reference sequence). Unmatched junction bases numbered 9, after V lost 0 bases and J lost 6 bases. There are 16 residues in the CDR3. The CDR3 loop is CASSLGFEREAGEQYF. CDR3 nucleotide sequence: TGTGCCAGCAGCTTAGGGTTTGAGCGGGAGGCCGGCGAGCAGTACTTC.

This clonotype turned up a few times. This sequence joins TRBV7-9 and TRBJ1-2; no firm D call. The V and J ends lost 7 bases and 3 bases respectively, with 15 bases between them. Germline CDR1 and CDR2: SEHNR and FQNEAQ (reference sequence). CDR3 size: 14 residues. Here the CDR3 DNA reads TGTGCCAGCACCTTTATACAGCCGGACTATGGCTACACCTTC. It translates to CASTFIQPDYGYTF.

This clonotype was seen more than once but under ten times. V gene TRBV10-3 combines with J gene TRBJ2-5, with D possibly matching TRBD1 (6 bases). Trimming took 4 bases from V and 1 from J, leaving 19 bases between them. The CDR3 is 17 amino acids. In germline, CDR1 is ENHRY, CDR2 SYGVKD. CDR3 DNA: TGTGCCATCAGTGTTAGGTCCCCAGGGGATCCCCAAGAGACCCAGTACTTC. Its translation is CAISVRSPGDPQETQYF.

This clonotype was found a few times. The chain joins TRBV28 to TRBJ2-1; D is uncertain. From germline, CDR1 is MDHEN and CDR2 SYDVKM. V shed 4 bases and J shed 4 bases, with 17 bases lying between them. The CDR3 length is 16 residues. The CDR3 DNA reads TGTGCCAGCAGTTCCACCCCCTTGCCGCTTTACAATGAGCAGTTCTTC. Its translation is CASSSTPLPLYNEQFF.

Many counts were recorded for this clonotype. The rearrangement uses TRBV6-1 and TRBJ2-3; possibly TRBD2 for D (6 bases). The CDR3 loop spans 13 amino acids. V was cut by 7 bases and J by 6 bases, with 14 bases left in between. The germline V gene has CDR1 MNHNS and CDR2 SASEGT. The CDR3 region has the DNA TGTGCCAGCACCCACCTCCGGGAGGATACGCAGTATTTT. Its protein is CASTHLREDTQYF.

The genes are TRBV9 and TRBJ2-5; 9 positions agree with TRBD1. Germline CDR1 is SGDLS and CDR2 is YYNGEE. The CDR3 covers 17 residues. Unmatched junction bases numbered 13, after V lost 0 bases and J lost 7 bases. This CDR3 is CASSVEGDRGIKATQYF. In DNA, the CDR3 is TGTGCCAGCAGCGTAGAGGGAGACAGGGGGATTAAGGCGACCCAGTACTTC.

This clonotype was detected a few times. The chain recombines TRBV2 with TRBJ2-1; the D is unclear. Per the germline V gene, CDR1 is SNHLY and CDR2 is FYNNEI. V was shortened by 1 base and J by 7 bases, with 8 bases between the two germline ends. The CDR3 loop spans 13 amino acids. The CDR3 is CASSEGQSNEQFF. As DNA, the CDR3 is TGTGCCAGCAGTGAAGGTCAGTCAAATGAGCAGTTCTTC.

In its sample, this clonotype was seen a few times. CDR3 loop: CASNIANYEQYF. The CDR3 bases are TGTGCCAGCAACATCGCGAACTACGAGCAGTACTTC. V gene TRBV28 combines with J gene TRBJ2-7, with no clear D. With 7 bases removed from V and 3 bases from J, the gap between germline ends came to 10 bases. Germline V CDR1 and CDR2: MDHEN, SYDVKM. The CDR3 is 12 residues long.

The chain employs TRBV12-3 or TRBV12-4 and TRBJ2-1; TRBD2 might be the D (6 bases). Trimming pared 6 bases from V and 12 bases from J, leaving 21 bases between. The CDR3 sequence is 14 residues long. This chain's CDR3 is CASRLPGGKDGQFF. The CDR3 DNA reads as TGTGCCAGCAGGCTCCCCGGAGGGAAAGATGGGCAGTTCTTC.

The V and J genes are TRBV28 and TRBJ2-1; 7 nucleotides agree with TRBD2. Unmatched junction bases numbered 13, after V lost 5 bases and J lost 6 bases. The CDR3 extends over 16 amino acids. Germline loops: CDR1 MDHEN, CDR2 SYDVKM. CDR3 in amino acids: CASSTQLAHTSNEQFF. The DNA of the CDR3 is TGTGCCAGCAGTACTCAACTAGCGCACACCAGCAATGAGCAGTTCTTC.

The V call is TRBV4-1, the J call TRBJ2-7; TRBD2 matches 8 bases. This CDR3 region has 15 residues. Germline V CDR1 and CDR2: MGHRA, YSYEKL. The V segment lost 1 base and the J segment 3 bases; nucleotides outside the gene matches: 5. CDR3 sequence reads: CASSQVLADNYEQYF. The CDR3 DNA reads as TGCGCCAGCAGCCAAGTACTAGCGGACAACTACGAGCAGTACTTC.